These T cell receptor beta chains were read from a single sample in a study of blood T cell repertoires in COVID-19. Some clones are missing from TCRdb's copy, which holds only in-frame ones; the method was immunoSEQ multiplex PCR. In the table there are fewer than 450,000 clones, 90% of which are singletons. Sequencing was performed on PBMCs or T cells enriched from blood (not recorded which). These receptors came from a man in his late teens or twenties who had recovered from COVID-19. CDR3s include the opening cysteine and the closing phenylalanine or tryptophan. The D gene is left open where the match is weak. Only part of the rows carry a size: once, few, many, or a class if the clone is expanded.

d_gene,j_gene,v_gene,abundance,CDR3nt,CDR3aa
.,TRBJ1-1,TRBV2,.,TGTGCCAGCAGGGAGAGTACTGAAGCTTTCTTT,CASRESTEAFF
.,TRBJ2-7,TRBV27,.,TGTGCCACTCGGCGAGGGGGAACCTACGAGCAGTACTTC,CATRRGGTYEQYF
.,TRBJ2-1,TRBV2,.,TGTGCCAGCACCGACTGGGTGGAGCAGTTCTTC,CASTDWVEQFF
TRBD2,TRBJ2-5,TRBV5-6,once,TGTGCCAGCAGCCCAAGACTAGCTGGGAGGGAGACCCAGTACTTC,CASSPRLAGRETQYF
.,TRBJ1-2,TRBV21-1,.,TGTGCCAGCAGCAACCGGGACAGGGAAGGCGATGGCTACACCTTC,CASSNRDREGDGYTF
.,TRBJ2-7,TRBV13,.,TGTGCCAGCAGCTCAGGACAAAGCTCCTACGAGCAGTACTTC,CASSSGQSSYEQYF
.,TRBJ1-4,TRBV10-3,.,TGTGGAGCGAGGGGGGGGCTCTTTGAAAAACTGTTTTTT,CGARGGLFEKLFF
TRBD1,TRBJ1-5,TRBV19,.,TGTGCCAGTAGTTTCAGTACAGGGGATCAGCCCCAGCATTTT,CASSFSTGDQPQHF
TRBD1,TRBJ2-1,TRBV19,.,TGTGCCAGCACTTTGGGACAGATAAACAATGAGCAGTTCTTC,CASTLGQINNEQFF
TRBD1,TRBJ1-6,TRBV7-9,once,TGTGCCACCAAGACAGGGGGGAATTCACCCCTCCACTTT,CATKTGGNSPLHF
TRBD1,TRBJ1-3,TRBV11-2,.,TGTGCCAGCAGCCACGACAGGGCGGGATCTGGAAACACCATATATTTT,CASSHDRAGSGNTIYF
TRBD2,TRBJ2-7,TRBV11-2,.,TGTGCCAGCAGCTCGCCTTTTACTAGCGGGAGCTACGAGCAGTACTTC,CASSSPFTSGSYEQYF
TRBD1,TRBJ1-6,TRBV9,once,TGTGCCAGCAGCTACCGGACAGGGGGCTTCTCACCCCTCCACTTT,CASSYRTGGFSPLHF
TRBD2,TRBJ2-7,TRBV6-5,.,TGTGCCAGCAGCCGGGAGGGGTCCTACGAGCAGTACTTC,CASSREGSYEQYF
.,TRBJ2-7,TRBV7-9,.,TGTGCCAGCAGCTTACCAACAAGGGGGGACAGCGAGCAGTACTTC,CASSLPTRGDSEQYF
TRBD1,TRBJ2-1,TRBV19,.,TGTGCCAGTAGTCATCGGGACAGGGGCTGGGATGAGCAGTTCTTC,CASSHRDRGWDEQFF
TRBD1,TRBJ1-5,TRBV28,.,TGTGCCAGCAGCTCTAACGCAGGGGGCGCGAGCAATCAGCCCCAGCATTTT,CASSSNAGGASNQPQHF
TRBD1,TRBJ2-1,TRBV4-1,once,TGCGCCAGCAAAGGGCAGGGGGCCTATGAGCAGTTCTTC,CASKGQGAYEQFF
.,TRBJ1-2,TRBV2,once,TGTGCCAGCGTAATAGGGCAGGGTTACACCTTC,CASVIGQGYTF
.,TRBJ1-6,TRBV11-2,.,TGTGCCAGCAGGGGGAGGGATTCACCCCTCCACTTT,CASRGRDSPLHF